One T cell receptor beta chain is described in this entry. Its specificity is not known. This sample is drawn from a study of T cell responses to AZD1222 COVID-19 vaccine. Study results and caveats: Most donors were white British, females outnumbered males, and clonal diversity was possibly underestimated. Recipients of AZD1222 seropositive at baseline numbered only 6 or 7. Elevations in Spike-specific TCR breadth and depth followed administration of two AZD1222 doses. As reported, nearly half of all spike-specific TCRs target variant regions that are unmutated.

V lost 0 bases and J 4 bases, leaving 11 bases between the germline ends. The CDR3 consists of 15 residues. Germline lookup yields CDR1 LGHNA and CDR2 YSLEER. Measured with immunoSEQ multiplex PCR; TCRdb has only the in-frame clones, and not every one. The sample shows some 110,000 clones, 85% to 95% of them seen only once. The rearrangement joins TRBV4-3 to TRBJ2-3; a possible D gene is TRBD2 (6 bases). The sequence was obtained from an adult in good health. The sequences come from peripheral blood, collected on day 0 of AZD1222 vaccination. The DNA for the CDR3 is TGCGCCAGCAGCCAAGATCCGGCTAGCGCAGATACGCAGTATTTT. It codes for CASSQDPASADTQYF.